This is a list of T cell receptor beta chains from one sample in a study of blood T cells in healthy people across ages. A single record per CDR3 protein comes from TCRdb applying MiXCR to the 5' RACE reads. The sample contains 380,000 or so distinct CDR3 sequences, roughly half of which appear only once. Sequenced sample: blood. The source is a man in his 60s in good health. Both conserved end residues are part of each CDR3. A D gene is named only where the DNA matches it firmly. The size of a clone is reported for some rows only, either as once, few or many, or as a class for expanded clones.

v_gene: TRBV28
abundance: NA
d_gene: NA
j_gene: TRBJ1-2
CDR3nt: TGTGCCAGCAGTTTAGAAGGGAGGAGTGGCTACACCTTC
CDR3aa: CASSLEGRSGYTF

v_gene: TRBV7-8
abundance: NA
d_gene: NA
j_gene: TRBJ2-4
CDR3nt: TGTGCCAGCAGCCCAGAAGTCGGGCGGGGCCCCAAAAACATTCAGTACTTC
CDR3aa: CASSPEVGRGPKNIQYF

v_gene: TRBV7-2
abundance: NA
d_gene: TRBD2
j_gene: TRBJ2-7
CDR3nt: TGTGCCAGCAGCGCGGCGGGGGGCGCTTCCTACGAGCAGTACTTC
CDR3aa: CASSAAGGASYEQYF

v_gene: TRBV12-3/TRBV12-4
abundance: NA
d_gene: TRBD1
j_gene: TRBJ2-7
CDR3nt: TGTGCCAGCAGTTTAAACAGGGGTTTGTCCTACGAGCAGTACTTC
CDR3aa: CASSLNRGLSYEQYF

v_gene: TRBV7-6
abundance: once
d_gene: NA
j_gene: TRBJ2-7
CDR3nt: TGTACCAGCAGCCAGGTCGGCCGGGTGGACGAGCAGTACTTC
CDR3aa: CTSSQVGRVDEQYF

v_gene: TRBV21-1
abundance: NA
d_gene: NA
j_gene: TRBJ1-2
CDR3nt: TGTGCCGGCAGCAAAGGGCCAGGTTATGGCTACACCTTC
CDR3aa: CAGSKGPGYGYTF

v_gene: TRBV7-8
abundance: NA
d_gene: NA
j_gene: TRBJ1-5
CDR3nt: TGTGCCAGCAGCCCTACCCGTGGTCAGCCCCAGCATTTT
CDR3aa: CASSPTRGQPQHF

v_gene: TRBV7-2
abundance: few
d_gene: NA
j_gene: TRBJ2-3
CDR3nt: TGTGCCAGCAGATGGGCACGGGGAGATACGCAGTATTTT
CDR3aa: CASRWARGDTQYF

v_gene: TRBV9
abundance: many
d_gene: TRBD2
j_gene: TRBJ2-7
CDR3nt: TGTGCCAGCAGCGTCCCAGCGGGAGGCGGGGAGCAGTACTTC
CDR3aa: CASSVPAGGGEQYF

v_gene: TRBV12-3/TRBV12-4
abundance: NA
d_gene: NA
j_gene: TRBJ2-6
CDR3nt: TGTGCCAGCAGTGGCAGGACTGGGAGCTCTGGGGCCAACGTCCTGACTTTC
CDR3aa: CASSGRTGSSGANVLTF

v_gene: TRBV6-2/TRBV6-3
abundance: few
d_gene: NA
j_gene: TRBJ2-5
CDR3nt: TGTGCCAGCAGTCCCCAGCTTGGGGAGCAGTACTTC
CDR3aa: CASSPQLGEQYF

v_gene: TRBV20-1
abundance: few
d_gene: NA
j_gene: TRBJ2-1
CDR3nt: TGCAGTGCTAACCTCCTCTCCCGGGGTGAGCAGTTCTTC
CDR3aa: CSANLLSRGEQFF

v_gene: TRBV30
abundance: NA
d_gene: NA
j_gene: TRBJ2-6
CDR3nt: TGTGCCTGGAGAAACGCTGGGGCCAACGTCCTGACTTTC
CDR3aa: CAWRNAGANVLTF

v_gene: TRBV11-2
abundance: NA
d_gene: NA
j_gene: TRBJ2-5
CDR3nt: TGTGCCAGCACCCAGGGGACTCAAGAGACCCAGTACTTC
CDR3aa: CASTQGTQETQYF

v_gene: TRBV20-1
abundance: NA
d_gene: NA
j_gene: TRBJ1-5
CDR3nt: TGCAGTGCTAGAGCGGGGGCAGGGCAGCCCCAGCATTTT
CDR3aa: CSARAGAGQPQHF

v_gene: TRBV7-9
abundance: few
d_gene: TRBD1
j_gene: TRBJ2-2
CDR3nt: TGTGCCATTAAAGACAGGGGAAAGGCCGGGGAGCTGTTTTTT
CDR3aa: CAIKDRGKAGELFF

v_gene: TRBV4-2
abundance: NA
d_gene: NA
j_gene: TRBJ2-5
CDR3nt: TGTGCCAGCAGCAGGGGCGCGGGGCCACAAGAGACCCAGTACTTC
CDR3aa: CASSRGAGPQETQYF